The T cell receptor beta chain under discussion was sequenced for a study of cytomegalovirus exposure and HLA in healthy donors (dated 2017 in TCRdb). About the study as a whole: According to an earlier analysis of several hundred of the donors, some 170 million T cells yielded 117 million unique TCR beta sequences and about 300 Gb of sequence data. Around 330 gigabases of sequencing data and around 85 million unique TCR sequences made up an early release that covered 640 HLA-typed donors. Of the roughly 420 genotyped donors, approximately 80% were placed in the genetic ancestry cluster associated with self-reported Caucasian donors. The study aimed to test whether cataloging public T cell receptors could reveal signatures of past pathogen exposure. The study profiled the T cell repertoires of 550 to 700 subjects by immunosequencing and related them to cytomegalovirus serostatus. Besides the first cohort of 550 to 750 subjects, a separate validation cohort made up of over 100 different subjects was used. High-throughput TCR immunosequencing, statistical association of individual TCRs with disease status, and machine learning were combined to predict cytomegalovirus infection status. In a later analysis, previously published TCR beta repertoires from several hundred donors were re-analyzed and high-resolution HLA genotyping was added so that TCR occurrence patterns could be studied. Rather than using new phenotypic data, the later analysis identified candidate immune exposures from TCR beta sequences and from how often those sequences occurred across donors. An earlier analysis of fewer than 700 of the donors applied high-throughput TCR beta sequencing to assess whether each TCR beta V gene segment acted as functional or pseudogenic. Donor age, sex, ethnicity and CMV serostatus were compiled together with the repertoire data. Genome-wide SNP genotypes for about three fifths of the roughly 670 donors were used in a later genetic analysis, which treated that subset as a discovery cohort. Every repertoire in the discovery cohort had been generated on one and the same sequencing platform. Both class I and class II loci were covered by HLA typing, at four-digit resolution. The number of typed donors differed by locus: about 629-630 for A, B, C, DRB1 and DQB1; approximately 520 for DQA1; fewer than 610 for DPA1; and around 490 for DPB1. Five DR-DQ haplotypes were handled as single units for association and clustering because linkage in the cohort was strong. Across about 380 genotyped donors of the cohort, an average of roughly 200,000 unique TCR beta nucleotide sequences per donor were sequenced, and 15% to 20% of those sequences were non-productive. Here is what the overall study found, with its caveats: The authors suggested that the approach could potentially be generalized to other disease states and immunological phenotypes. In the study, approximately 150 TCR beta chains were listed as associated with cytomegalovirus. A later analysis found that most CMV-associated TCR beta chains appeared HLA-restricted, with HLA associations seemingly driven largely by CMV exposure. A few of the identified cytomegalovirus-associated TCR beta chains were confirmed in vitro to be specific for cytomegalovirus antigens. Linkage disequilibrium might explain the correlated functional status among segregating V segments, but an unknown experimental factor could not be ruled out. The sequencing pipeline was judged likely to have produced a cluster of highly shared sequence variants as a technical artifact. The cohort was sequenced for TCR beta chains only, and without alpha or paired-chain data the features that could be detected were limited. Immune exposure information for the cohort was limited to CMV serostatus. In an earlier analysis of under 600 of the donors, most TCR beta V segments were observed in productive rearrangements about 87% or about 30% of the time, broadly matching IMGT annotations. Because HLA typing was unavailable for some donors at each locus, only the typed subset was used in association tests. Because the 87-base-pair reads could not distinguish some IMGT-functional V segments, including TRBV6-2 and TRBV6-3, those segments were excluded. The classifier was reported to diagnose cytomegalovirus status with high specificity and sensitivity in both the original cohort and the validation cohort. When HLA alleles, especially DR and DQ, strongly co-occurred, attributing TCR associations to individual alleles was difficult. Across donors, most TCR sequences were observed very rarely, whereas some public TCRs were present in many individuals. Several of the top co-occurrence clusters appeared to be linked to parvovirus B19, influenza, CMV and Epstein-Barr virus, according to a later analysis. A further reported finding was that TCR beta sequences accurately predicted the HLA-A and HLA-B alleles for most subjects in the first cohort. Specific HLA alleles were associated with 15,000 to 20,000 TCR beta sequences at a false discovery rate of 0.05 in a later analysis. V-gene and J-gene trimming of TCR beta chains was associated with a missense DCLRE1C variant in a later genetic analysis, and the association was replicated in an independent cohort. A later analysis found that TCR association rates varied across HLA loci, with DRB1 alleles showing the most associated TCRs and HLA-C alleles the fewest. The earlier analysis of approximately 560 of the donors excluded some 16 rarely observed V segments, including chromosome 9 orphons, because counts were too low. In a later analysis, HLA-associated TCR beta chains were found to be more clonally expanded and to have lower generation probabilities than equally common non-associated chains. Compared with the 666-donor mean, donors in an Asian-associated ancestry cluster had fewer N-insertions in productive TCRs, according to a later genetic analysis. The presence/absence analyses assumed that sequencing depth was roughly uniform across donors, and that assumption may not be true.

Libraries were made using the immunoSEQ multiplex PCR assay. For the multiplex PCR, a mixture combining 60 forward primers for TCR Vbeta segments and 13 reverse primers for TCR Jbeta segments was used. Amplification of the CDR3 region of rearranged TCR beta genes was performed with a multiplex PCR assay on genomic DNA. Amplified TCR beta libraries were sequenced as 87-base-pair reads on the Illumina HiSeq System. Regarding the original processing steps: A later analysis tallied roughly 80 million unique TCR beta chains across the 660 or so repertoires, and roughly 11 million of those chains were shared by two or more donors. Raw reads were error-corrected and collapsed into unique sequences with a nearest-neighbor algorithm that merged closely related sequences to remove PCR and sequencing errors. Alignment of CDR3 sequences to IMGT reference sequences was used to assign V, D and J gene segments. For a sequence to be retained, a match of at least six nucleotides to both a V gene segment and a J gene segment was required. Rearrangements were called productive when the CDR3 lacked stop codons and stayed in frame with V and J; all others were non-productive. CDR3 was defined according to IMGT convention as the region running from the second conserved V-encoded cysteine to the conserved J-encoded phenylalanine. In an earlier analysis of around 540 of the donors, sequences lacking an unambiguous match to a single V gene segment were excluded. An earlier analysis of 500 to 600 of the donors classified V segments as functional when productive rearrangements were above 56.7% and as segregating when the standard deviation between donors was above 5%. A statistical classification framework was developed to diagnose cytomegalovirus status using the catalog of TCR beta chain sequences. A later analysis assigned V and J genes by comparing TCR nucleotide sequences with IMGT/GENE-DB human TR gene sequences. The TCRdist pipeline was used in a later analysis to assign CDR3 sequences and most-parsimonious VDJ recombination scenarios. In a later analysis, every TCR beta chain was defined by the combination of its CDR3 amino acid sequence and its V-gene family, and reads without a unique V-gene family were dropped. In a later analysis, nearly 600 highly shared, low-generation-probability nucleotide sequences were removed to address suspected cross-contamination and a sequencing artifact. In a later analysis, a clonal expansion index for each public chain was calculated from normalized within-repertoire ranks of inferred template counts. Generation probabilities in a later analysis came from a VDJ recombination model fitted to out-of-frame rearrangements, and those results were checked against IGoR. In a later analysis, TCR-TCR, TCR-HLA and TCR-CMV co-occurrence was scored with hypergeometric tests, and a repertoire-size bias correction was applied to TCR pairs. False discovery rates were estimated in a later analysis by permuting HLA or CMV assignments 20 times. A later analysis grouped co-occurring TCRs with DBSCAN, adding TCRdist sequence similarity when clustering within HLA-allele-positive subsets. Repertoires with fewer than 30,000 or more than 120,000 public chains, plus five repertoires with anomalous nucleotide sharing, were excluded from co-occurrence clustering. TCRdb provides this immuneACCESS table in a form limited to in-frame rearrangements. Some clones are lacking; in checked studies, under half of them reflect an unresolved V gene, and why the rest are absent is not known. The DNA was the basis for D and trimming; V, J and clone size are from that table. The sample table lists 150,000 to 200,000 clones, around nine tenths of them with a count of one. The top ten clonotypes cover approximately 1.7% of the sample.

On this clone: Its antigen is still unknown. There are no base qualities to consult, and no much larger clone falls within one base.

CDR1 and CDR2 (SGDLS, YYNGEE) derive from the germline V gene. Including the terminal cysteine and phenylalanine, the CDR3 comprises 15 residues. Only CDR3 DNA remains: 45 bases, in frame from the first base. Trimming leaves V shorter by 5 bases and J shorter by 2 bases, with the junction holding 1 base beyond the gene matches. In total, about 650 healthy bone marrow donors made up the cohort. Cohort members were all nominally healthy when sampled, although unrecorded immune exposures were likely present. The donor was CMV seronegative and belonged to the group of under 400 seronegative cohort members. Every donor gave a peripheral blood sample, and the peripheral blood mononuclear cells from that sample were used for TCR beta sequencing. The Qiagen DNeasy Blood Extraction Kit was used to extract genomic DNA from the blood cell samples.

This receptor was taken from a woman younger than 30 in good health and CMV-seronegative. Material for sequencing was PBMCs. The V and J segments used are TRBV9 and TRBJ2-3; TRBD2 aligns with 14 central bases. The DNA sequence is as follows: TGTGCCAGCAGGACTAGCGGGAGGGACACAGATACGCAGTATTTT. It specifies CASRTSGRDTDTQYF.